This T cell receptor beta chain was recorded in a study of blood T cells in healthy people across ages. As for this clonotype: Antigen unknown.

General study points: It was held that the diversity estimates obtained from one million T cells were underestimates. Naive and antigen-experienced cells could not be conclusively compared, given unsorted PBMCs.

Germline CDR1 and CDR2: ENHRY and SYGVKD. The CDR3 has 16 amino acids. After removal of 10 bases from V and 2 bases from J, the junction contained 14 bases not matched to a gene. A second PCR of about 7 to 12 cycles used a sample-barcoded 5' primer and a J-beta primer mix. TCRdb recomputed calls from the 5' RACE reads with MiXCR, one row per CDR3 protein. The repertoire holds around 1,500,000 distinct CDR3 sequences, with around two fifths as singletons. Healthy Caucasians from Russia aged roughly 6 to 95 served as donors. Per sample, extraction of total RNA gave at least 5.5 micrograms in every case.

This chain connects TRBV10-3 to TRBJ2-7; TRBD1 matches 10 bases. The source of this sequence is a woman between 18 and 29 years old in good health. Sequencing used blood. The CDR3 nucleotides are TGTGCCACGGGCCGGGGGGGGACAGGGGATCCCTACGAGCAGTACTTC. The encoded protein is CATGRGGTGDPYEQYF.